This is a list of T cell receptor beta chains from one sample in a study of identical twins. MiXCR, run by TCRdb on the 5' RACE reads, gives a single entry per CDR3 protein. The sample has roughly 1.6 million distinct CDR3 sequences; under 35% are singletons. The sample taken for sequencing was cord blood. These receptors came from a newborn girl in good health. The CDR3 runs from the conserved cysteine through the conserved F or W. The order of the fields is CDR3 DNA, CDR3 protein, V gene, J gene, clone size, D gene. The D gene is left open where the match is weak. Size is stated for part of the rows, as once, few or many counts, or as a class when the clone is expanded.

CDR3nt: TGTGCCAGCAGCTTAGACGCCGGGACTAGCGTGAACATTCAGTACTTC
CDR3aa: CASSLDAGTSVNIQYF
v_gene: TRBV11-2
j_gene: TRBJ2-4
abundance: few
d_gene: TRBD2

CDR3nt: TGTGCCAGCAGCCAAGGGAGGACTAGGCACAATGAGCAGTACTTC
CDR3aa: CASSQGRTRHNEQYF
v_gene: TRBV3-1
j_gene: TRBJ2-5
abundance: NA
d_gene: TRBD2

CDR3nt: TGTGCCAGCAGCTTGAACTGGGCGCGGACCCAGTACTTC
CDR3aa: CASSLNWARTQYF
v_gene: TRBV5-6
j_gene: TRBJ2-5
abundance: few
d_gene: NA

CDR3nt: TGTGCCAGCAGCTTGGGGGGGAGGCTTTTCTACGAGCAGTACTTC
CDR3aa: CASSLGGRLFYEQYF
v_gene: TRBV11-2
j_gene: TRBJ2-7
abundance: NA
d_gene: TRBD2

CDR3nt: TGCGCCATTGCTAGTGGGGAGGCCTATGGCTACACCTTC
CDR3aa: CAIASGEAYGYTF
v_gene: TRBV5-1
j_gene: TRBJ1-2
abundance: NA
d_gene: NA

CDR3nt: TGCAGTGCTAGAGATCCCCTAGCGGGCACAGATACGCAGTATTTT
CDR3aa: CSARDPLAGTDTQYF
v_gene: TRBV20-1
j_gene: TRBJ2-3
abundance: few
d_gene: TRBD2

CDR3nt: TGTGCCAGCAGGCATTATCGACAGGGGAGGCCTGAAGCTTTCTTT
CDR3aa: CASRHYRQGRPEAFF
v_gene: TRBV6-1
j_gene: TRBJ1-1
abundance: NA
d_gene: TRBD1

CDR3nt: TGTGCCAGCAGTCGGTCTATGGGGATATATTTT
CDR3aa: CASSRSMGIYF
v_gene: TRBV6-1
j_gene: TRBJ1-3
abundance: once
d_gene: NA

CDR3nt: TGCAGTGCTAGTGGGATCCGGGATTATTCAAGCTCCTATAATTCACCCCTCCACTTT
CDR3aa: CSASGIRDYSSSYNSPLHF
v_gene: TRBV20-1
j_gene: TRBJ1-6
abundance: few
d_gene: NA

CDR3nt: TGCAGTGCTAGGACTTACAGGGCCGAGCAGTACTTC
CDR3aa: CSARTYRAEQYF
v_gene: TRBV20-1
j_gene: TRBJ2-7
abundance: few
d_gene: NA

CDR3nt: TGTGCCGGCAGCTTAGAAGCGTGGGGCTATGGCTACACCTTC
CDR3aa: CAGSLEAWGYGYTF
v_gene: TRBV7-2
j_gene: TRBJ1-2
abundance: NA
d_gene: NA

CDR3nt: TGCGCCAGCAGCCAAGATTTCAGGGGGCGCGATGGCTACACCTTC
CDR3aa: CASSQDFRGRDGYTF
v_gene: TRBV4-1
j_gene: TRBJ1-2
abundance: NA
d_gene: TRBD1

CDR3nt: TGTGCCAGCAGCCCTCGACTAGCGGGAAGGGATACGCAGTATTTT
CDR3aa: CASSPRLAGRDTQYF
v_gene: TRBV7-9
j_gene: TRBJ2-3
abundance: NA
d_gene: TRBD2

CDR3nt: TGTGCCAGCCGGGAGGCAGATTCACCCCTCCACTTT
CDR3aa: CASREADSPLHF
v_gene: TRBV25-1
j_gene: TRBJ1-6
abundance: NA
d_gene: NA

CDR3nt: TGTGCCAGCAGTTACGGAAAAATGAACACTGAAGCTTTCTTT
CDR3aa: CASSYGKMNTEAFF
v_gene: TRBV28
j_gene: TRBJ1-1
abundance: few
d_gene: NA

CDR3nt: TGTGCCAGCACCCTAGACGGGGCCACTAATAATTCGCCCCTCCACTTT
CDR3aa: CASTLDGATNNSPLHF
v_gene: TRBV7-2
j_gene: TRBJ1-6
abundance: NA
d_gene: NA

CDR3nt: TGTGCCAGCAGCTTGAGCTGGATGAACACTGAAGCTTTCTTT
CDR3aa: CASSLSWMNTEAFF
v_gene: TRBV7-9
j_gene: TRBJ1-1
abundance: NA
d_gene: NA

CDR3nt: TGTGCCAGCAGCCGTCGACCCAAGATCGACAATGAGCAGTTCTTC
CDR3aa: CASSRRPKIDNEQFF
v_gene: TRBV4-2
j_gene: TRBJ2-1
abundance: NA
d_gene: NA

CDR3nt: TGTGCCACCAGCAGAGCGTCGGCAGCTGCAACTAATGAAAAACTGTTTTTT
CDR3aa: CATSRASAAATNEKLFF
v_gene: TRBV15
j_gene: TRBJ1-4
abundance: NA
d_gene: NA

CDR3nt: TGTGCCAGCAGCTTGGGTGGGCGTCTGAACGATGAGCAGTTCTTC
CDR3aa: CASSLGGRLNDEQFF
v_gene: TRBV5-6
j_gene: TRBJ2-1
abundance: NA
d_gene: NA

CDR3nt: TGCAGCGTTGTAGAGGGTCCCCTCTCCTGCGAGCAGTACTTC
CDR3aa: CSVVEGPLSCEQYF
v_gene: TRBV29-1
j_gene: TRBJ2-7
abundance: NA
d_gene: NA

CDR3nt: TGTGCCAGCAGTGAAGCGGGACAGCCTTCTCACACTGAAGCTTTCTTT
CDR3aa: CASSEAGQPSHTEAFF
v_gene: TRBV6-1
j_gene: TRBJ1-1
abundance: few
d_gene: TRBD1

CDR3nt: TGTGCCAGCAGTTACTCCAACACGTCCAGGGGACTTCTAGTGCTACAAAGAGATACGCAGTATTTT
CDR3aa: CASSYSNTSRGLLVLQRDTQYF
v_gene: TRBV6-5
j_gene: TRBJ2-3
abundance: NA
d_gene: NA

CDR3nt: TGTGCCAGCAGCCCCCTAGCGGGGCCGCGCCCCTACGAGCAGTACTTC
CDR3aa: CASSPLAGPRPYEQYF
v_gene: TRBV11-2
j_gene: TRBJ2-7
abundance: NA
d_gene: TRBD2

CDR3nt: TGTGCCAGCAGTCCTGACTTTTGGGGGGATGGCTACACCTTC
CDR3aa: CASSPDFWGDGYTF
v_gene: TRBV12-3/TRBV12-4
j_gene: TRBJ1-2
abundance: NA
d_gene: NA

CDR3nt: TGTGCCAGCAGTTCGTTGACAGGGGCCGGCAATCAGCCCCAGCATTTT
CDR3aa: CASSSLTGAGNQPQHF
v_gene: TRBV2
j_gene: TRBJ1-5
abundance: NA
d_gene: TRBD1

CDR3nt: TGCAGCGCTCGGTGGGGCTCTGGGGCCAACGTCCTGACTTTC
CDR3aa: CSARWGSGANVLTF
v_gene: TRBV29-1
j_gene: TRBJ2-6
abundance: few
d_gene: NA

CDR3nt: TGCGCCAGCAGGAATTTGACGGGTTCCTACAATGAGCAGTACTTC
CDR3aa: CASRNLTGSYNEQYF
v_gene: TRBV5-1
j_gene: TRBJ2-7
abundance: NA
d_gene: NA

CDR3nt: TGTGCTAGCAGTTTATGGGGTGCGGGAACCCTCTCCTACAATGAGCAGTACTTC
CDR3aa: CASSLWGAGTLSYNEQYF
v_gene: TRBV12-3/TRBV12-4
j_gene: TRBJ2-7
abundance: NA
d_gene: NA

CDR3nt: TGTGCCAGCAGTTTAGTCCCCGGGGGCCACGAGCAGTACTTC
CDR3aa: CASSLVPGGHEQYF
v_gene: TRBV27
j_gene: TRBJ2-7
abundance: NA
d_gene: NA

CDR3nt: TGTGCCAGCAGTGAATTGGGGCTGGGTAGCTGGCTTAATTCACCCCTCCACTTT
CDR3aa: CASSELGLGSWLNSPLHF
v_gene: TRBV6-1
j_gene: TRBJ1-6
abundance: NA
d_gene: NA

CDR3nt: TGTGCCATCAGTGAGCCTGGACTAGACTCCTACGAGCAGTACTTC
CDR3aa: CAISEPGLDSYEQYF
v_gene: TRBV10-3
j_gene: TRBJ2-7
abundance: few
d_gene: TRBD2

CDR3nt: TGCGCCAGCAGCTTGTGGGGCAGATCCTACGAGCAGTACTTC
CDR3aa: CASSLWGRSYEQYF
v_gene: TRBV5-1
j_gene: TRBJ2-7
abundance: many
d_gene: NA

CDR3nt: TGTGCCAGCAGCGCGGACACCTTGGGCGCCTATAATTCACCCCTCCACTTT
CDR3aa: CASSADTLGAYNSPLHF
v_gene: TRBV2
j_gene: TRBJ1-6
abundance: NA
d_gene: NA

CDR3nt: TGCAGTGCTAGGTCACAGGTTGCAAGCTACACCTTC
CDR3aa: CSARSQVASYTF
v_gene: TRBV20-1
j_gene: TRBJ1-2
abundance: few
d_gene: NA

CDR3nt: TGTGCCACCAGCAGAGATCCCCTTCGTTTAGATGAGCAGTACTTC
CDR3aa: CATSRDPLRLDEQYF
v_gene: TRBV15
j_gene: TRBJ2-5
abundance: NA
d_gene: NA

CDR3nt: TGCGCCAGCAGCAACTCGCCGGGGGATGGAAAGACCCAGTACTTC
CDR3aa: CASSNSPGDGKTQYF
v_gene: TRBV5-1
j_gene: TRBJ2-5
abundance: NA
d_gene: NA